The 15 T cell receptor beta chains reported below all come from one sample, sequenced in a study of molecular identifiers for immune sequencing clone quantification. A single record per CDR3 protein comes from TCRdb applying MiXCR to the PCR reads. The sample shows roughly 630,000 distinct CDR3 sequences, 25% of them seen only once. Specimen: naive CD8+ T cells from blood, with Jurkat cell RNA spiked in. Regarding subset: FACS-sorted CD8+CD4-CCR7+CD45RA+ naive T cells. The source is a human donor in good health. Some libraries in this study had Jurkat cell RNA spiked in.

This clonotype was recorded a few times. The V gene is TRBV4-1, the J gene TRBJ2-5, with 7 bases matching TRBD2. The CDR3 runs 17 residues. V was pared by 0 bases and J by 1 base, with 8 bases of the junction left unmatched. Germline V gene sequence: CDR1 MGHRA, CDR2 YSYEKL. CDR3: CASSQDRAGTFQETQYF. The CDR3 nucleotides read TGCGCCAGCAGCCAAGACCGAGCGGGGACTTTCCAAGAGACCCAGTACTTC.

Notes on this clonotype: At one boundary the junction diverges from the germline segment, which might be a read error. This chain uses TRBV28 with TRBJ1-1; TRBD1 matches at 9 bases. CDR1 MDHEN and CDR2 SYDVKM come from the germline V gene. The CDR3 has 16 residues. CDR3 sequence (DNA): TGTGCCAGCAGTGCCCTCCCCGGGACAGGGAGCACTGAAGCTCTCTTT. Its protein is CASSALPGTGSTEALF.

This clonotype was seen repeatedly, ten times or more. The rearrangement uses TRBV20-1 and TRBJ2-3; D gene unclear. The V end was cut by 3 bases, the J end by 2 bases, with 6 bases between. The CDR3 has 12 amino acids. Germline-derived CDR1 and CDR2 are DFQATT and SNEGSKA (reference sequence). CDR3 region: CSARSLTDTQYF. In DNA, the CDR3 is TGCAGTGCTAGGAGTCTCACAGATACGCAGTATTTT.

Here the CDR3 reads CSASSLDRGNTEAFF. The CDR3 DNA reads TGCAGTGCCAGTAGTCTGGACAGGGGGAACACTGAAGCTTTCTTT. The chain recombines TRBV20-1 with TRBJ1-1; 9 bases match TRBD1. The length of the CDR3 is 15 residues. V was clipped by 6 bases and J by 1 base; unmatched bases: 9. From germline, CDR1 is DFQATT and CDR2 SNEGSKA (reference sequence).

With respect to this clonotype: A read error may explain this, as a much larger clone is one base away. The chain has TRBV7-9 and TRBJ1-5, with D tentatively TRBD1 (5 bases). This CDR3 is built from 15 residues. Germline lookup yields CDR1 SEHNR and CDR2 FQNEAQ (reference sequence). The CDR3 spells CASSSAGDSNQHQHF. CDR3 nucleotide sequence: TGTGCCAGCAGCTCGGCGGGGGATAGCAATCAGCACCAGCATTTT.

Many counts were recorded for this clonotype. This chain joins TRBV2 and TRBJ2-3; 9 positions agree with TRBD2. With V trimmed by 3 bases and J by 5 bases, 3 bases remained unmatched. The germline gives CDR1 SNHLY, CDR2 FYNNEI. This CDR3 comprises 14 residues. CDR3 sequence reads: CASSDPSGVDTQYF. CDR3 in DNA: TGTGCCAGCAGTGACCCTAGCGGGGTAGATACGCAGTATTTT.

At least ten counts were recorded for this clonotype. The gene calls are TRBV9 and TRBJ2-3; no clear D gene. Per the germline V gene, CDR1 is SGDLS and CDR2 is YYNGEE. The ends were cut back, 0 bases at V and 6 bases at J, with 11 bases in the middle. This CDR3 has 14 residues. This CDR3 reads CASSVVAFSDTQYF. CDR3 coding DNA: TGTGCCAGCAGCGTAGTTGCGTTCTCGGATACGCAGTATTTT.

The table lists this clonotype with a few counts. The rearrangement uses TRBV5-1 and TRBJ1-4; TRBD1 matches 7 bases. This CDR3 contains 14 residues. Germline V gives CDR1 SGHRS, CDR2 YFSETQ. The trim removed 8 bases at V and 1 base at J, leaving 5 bases unmatched. Written as DNA, the CDR3 is TGCGCCAGAAGAACAGGGGTAACTAATGAAAAACTGTTTTTT. This encodes CARRTGVTNEKLFF.

This clonotype was recorded at least ten times. This chain links TRBV6-2 or TRBV6-3 with TRBJ2-7; 7 bases map to TRBD1. The CDR3 length is 12 residues. The V segment lost 8 bases and the J segment 3 bases; nucleotides outside the gene matches: 4. From germline, CDR1 is MNHEY and CDR2 SVGEGT. CDR3 sequence reads: CASEGTVYEQYF. The CDR3 nucleotides read TGTGCCAGCGAAGGGACAGTCTACGAGCAGTACTTC.

The rearrangement uses TRBV5-1 and TRBJ2-5, with 7 nucleotides matching TRBD1. Losses at the gene ends were 2 bases for V and 7 bases for J; bases not matched to a gene: 8. CDR1 is SGHRS, CDR2 YFSETQ, per germline. There are 14 residues in the CDR3. CDR3 bases: TGCGCCAGCAGCTTCTGGACAGGCGAAGGGACCCAGTACTTC. It codes for CASSFWTGEGTQYF.

To note about this clonotype: A read error is possible here, since a much larger clone lies one base away. The rearrangement uses TRBV4-1 and TRBJ1-1; 7 nucleotides agree with TRBD1. The CDR3 is 15 amino acids. CDR1 MGHRA and CDR2 YSYEKL come from the germline V gene. In nucleotides, the CDR3 is TGCGCCAGCAGCACTAGGACAGGACTGAACACTGAAGCTCTCTTT. The encoded protein is CASSTRTGLNTEALF.

This clonotype turned up a few times. The gene calls are TRBV11-2 and TRBJ2-7, with D perhaps being TRBD1 or TRBD2 (5 bases each). This CDR3 contains 13 residues. Germline V gene lookup returns CDR1 SGHAT and CDR2 FQNNGV. Trimming took off 3 bases at V and 5 bases at J, with 11 bases between the two ends. The CDR3 bases are TGTGCCAGCAGCTTTGGGGGATCCCACGAGCAGTACTTC. Encoded protein: CASSFGGSHEQYF.

This chain uses TRBV20-1 with TRBJ1-2; TRBD1 aligns across 9 bases. This CDR3 comprises 16 residues. CDR1 is DFQATT, CDR2 SNEGSKA, per germline (reference sequence). J gave up 2 bases and V 2 bases, and 9 bases lay outside the gene matches. The CDR3: CSARRTGTGHNYGYTF. In nucleotides, the CDR3 is TGCAGTGCTAGACGAACCGGGACAGGGCACAACTATGGCTACACCTTC.

V gene TRBV4-1 combines with J gene TRBJ2-7, with TRBD2 matching 15 bases. Germline CDR1 MGHRA, CDR2 YSYEKL. Germline trimming cut 4 bases from V and 5 bases from J; bases unmatched to any gene: 3. The CDR3 length is 15 residues. The CDR3 region is CASSPGLAGGNEQYF. The CDR3 DNA reads as TGCGCCAGCAGCCCTGGACTAGCGGGGGGGAACGAGCAGTACTTC.

This clonotype has a count of ten or more. The chain employs TRBV28 and TRBJ2-1; D gene ambiguous. The length of the CDR3 is 15 residues. Trimming shortened V by 5 bases and J by 0 bases, and 11 bases separated the two germline ends. CDR1 is MDHEN, CDR2 SYDVKM, per germline. Written as DNA, the CDR3 is TGTGCCAGCAGTCCACGACCGAGCTCCTACAATGAGCAGTTCTTC. Translation: CASSPRPSSYNEQFF. Looking up the rest from reference TRBV28 and TRBJ2-1 gives the full variable domain: DVKVTQSSRYLVKRTGEKVFLECVQDMDHENMFWYRQDPGLGLRLIYFSYDVKMKEKGDIPEGYSVSREKKERFSLILESASTNQTSMYLCASSPRPSSYNEQFFGPGTRLTVL.